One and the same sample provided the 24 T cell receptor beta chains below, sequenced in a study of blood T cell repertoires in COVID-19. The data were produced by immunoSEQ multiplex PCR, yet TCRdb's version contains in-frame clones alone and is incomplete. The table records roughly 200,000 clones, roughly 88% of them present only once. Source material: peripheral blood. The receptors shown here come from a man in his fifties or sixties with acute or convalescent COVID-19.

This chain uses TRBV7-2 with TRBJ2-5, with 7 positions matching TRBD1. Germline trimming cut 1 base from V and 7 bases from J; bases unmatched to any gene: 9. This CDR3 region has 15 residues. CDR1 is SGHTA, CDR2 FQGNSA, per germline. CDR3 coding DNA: TGTGCCAGCAGCTTAGTGTGGGCAGGGGGTGGGACCCAGTACTTC. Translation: CASSLVWAGGGTQYF.

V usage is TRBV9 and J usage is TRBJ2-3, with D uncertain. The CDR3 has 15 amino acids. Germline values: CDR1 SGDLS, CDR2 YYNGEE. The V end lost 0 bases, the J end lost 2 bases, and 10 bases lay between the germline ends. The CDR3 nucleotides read TGTGCCAGCAGCGTAGCAGGAACCGCCACAGATACGCAGTATTTT. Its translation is CASSVAGTATDTQYF.

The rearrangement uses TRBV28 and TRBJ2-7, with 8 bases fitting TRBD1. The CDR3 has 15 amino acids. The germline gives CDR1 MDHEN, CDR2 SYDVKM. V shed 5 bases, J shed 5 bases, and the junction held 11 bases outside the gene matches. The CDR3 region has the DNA TGTGCCAGCAGTCCCCGCCGACAGGGGCTCGACGAGCAGTACTTC. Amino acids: CASSPRRQGLDEQYF.

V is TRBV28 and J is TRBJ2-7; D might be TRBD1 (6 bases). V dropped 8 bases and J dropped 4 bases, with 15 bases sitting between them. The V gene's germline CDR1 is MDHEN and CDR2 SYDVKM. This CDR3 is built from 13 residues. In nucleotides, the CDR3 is TGTGCCAGCGGGAAAGGTGGACAGTACGAGCAGTACTTC. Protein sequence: CASGKGGQYEQYF.

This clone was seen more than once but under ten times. The CDR3 sequence: CASSLGTGGFGYTF. CDR3 bases: TGCGCCAGCAGCTTGGGGACAGGGGGCTTTGGCTACACCTTC. The rearrangement links TRBV5-1 to TRBJ1-2; 11 positions agree with TRBD1. Trimming took 0 bases from V and 7 from J; bases not matched to a gene: 2. Germline CDR1 is SGHRS and CDR2 is YFSETQ. The CDR3 has 14 amino acids.

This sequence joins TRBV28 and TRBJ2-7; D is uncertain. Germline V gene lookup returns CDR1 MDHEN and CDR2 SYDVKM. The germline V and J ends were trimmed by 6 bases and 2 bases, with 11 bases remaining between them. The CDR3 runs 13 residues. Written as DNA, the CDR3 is TGTGCCAGCAGCCCTGCACCGGCCTACGAGCAGTACTTC. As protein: CASSPAPAYEQYF.

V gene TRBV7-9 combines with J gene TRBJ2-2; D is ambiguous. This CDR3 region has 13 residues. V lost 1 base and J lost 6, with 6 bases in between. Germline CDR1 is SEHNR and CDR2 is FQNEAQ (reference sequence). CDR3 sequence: CASSLDSPGELFF. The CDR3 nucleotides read TGTGCCAGCAGCTTAGACTCACCCGGGGAGCTGTTTTTT.

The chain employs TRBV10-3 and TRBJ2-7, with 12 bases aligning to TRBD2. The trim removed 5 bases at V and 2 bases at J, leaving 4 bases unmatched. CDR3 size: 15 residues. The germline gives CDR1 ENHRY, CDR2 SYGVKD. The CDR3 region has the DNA TGTGCCATCAGTCTACTAGCGGGAGGTCCCTACGAGCAGTACTTC. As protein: CAISLLAGGPYEQYF.

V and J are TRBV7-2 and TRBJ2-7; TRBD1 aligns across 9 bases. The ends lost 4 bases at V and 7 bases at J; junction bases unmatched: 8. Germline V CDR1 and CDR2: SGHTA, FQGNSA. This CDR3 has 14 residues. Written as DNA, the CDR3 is TGTGCCAGCAGCTCCGGGACAGGGTTCAAGGAGCAGTACTTC. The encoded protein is CASSSGTGFKEQYF.

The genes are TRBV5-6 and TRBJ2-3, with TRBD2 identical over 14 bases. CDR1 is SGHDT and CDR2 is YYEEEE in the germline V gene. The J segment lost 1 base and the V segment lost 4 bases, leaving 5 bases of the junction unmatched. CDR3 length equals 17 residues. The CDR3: CASSDWTSGRRTDTQYF. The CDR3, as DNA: TGTGCCAGCAGCGATTGGACTAGCGGGAGGCGCACAGATACGCAGTATTTT.

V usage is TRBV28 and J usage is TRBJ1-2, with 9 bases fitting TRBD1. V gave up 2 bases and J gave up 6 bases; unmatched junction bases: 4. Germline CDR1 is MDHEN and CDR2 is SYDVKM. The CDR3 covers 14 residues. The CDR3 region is CASSLATGGDGYTF. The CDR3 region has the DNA TGTGCCAGCAGTTTAGCCACAGGGGGCGATGGCTACACCTTC.

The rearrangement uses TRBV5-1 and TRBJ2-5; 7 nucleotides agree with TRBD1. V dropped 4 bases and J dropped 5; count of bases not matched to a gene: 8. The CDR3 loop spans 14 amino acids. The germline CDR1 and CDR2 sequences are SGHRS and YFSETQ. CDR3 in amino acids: CASSIQGSKETQYF. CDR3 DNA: TGCGCCAGCAGCATACAGGGGAGCAAGGAGACCCAGTACTTC.

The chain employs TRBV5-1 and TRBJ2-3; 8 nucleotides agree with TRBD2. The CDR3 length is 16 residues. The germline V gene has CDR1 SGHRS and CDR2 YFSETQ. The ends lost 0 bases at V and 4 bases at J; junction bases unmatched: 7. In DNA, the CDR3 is TGCGCCAGCAGCTTGGTTTTAGCGGGATTGGCAGATACGCAGTATTTT. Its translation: CASSLVLAGLADTQYF.

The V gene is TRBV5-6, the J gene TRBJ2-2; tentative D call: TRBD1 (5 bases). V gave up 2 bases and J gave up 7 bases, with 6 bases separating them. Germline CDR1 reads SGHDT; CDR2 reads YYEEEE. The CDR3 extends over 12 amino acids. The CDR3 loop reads CASSFQGGELFF. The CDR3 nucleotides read TGTGCCAGCAGCTTCCAGGGCGGGGAGCTGTTTTTT.

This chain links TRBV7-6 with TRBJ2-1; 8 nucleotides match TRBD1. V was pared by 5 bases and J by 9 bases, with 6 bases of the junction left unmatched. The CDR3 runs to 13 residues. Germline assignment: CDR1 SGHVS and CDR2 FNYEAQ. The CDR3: CASSTQGAGEQFF. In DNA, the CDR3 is TGTGCCAGCAGCACCCAGGGGGCTGGTGAGCAGTTCTTC.

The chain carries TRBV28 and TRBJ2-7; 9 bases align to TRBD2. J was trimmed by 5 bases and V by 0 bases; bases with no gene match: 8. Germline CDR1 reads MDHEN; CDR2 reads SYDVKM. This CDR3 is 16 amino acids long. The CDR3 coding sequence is TGTGCCAGCAGTTTATGGCGGGCGGGAGGGCCAAACGAGCAGTACTTC. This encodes CASSLWRAGGPNEQYF.

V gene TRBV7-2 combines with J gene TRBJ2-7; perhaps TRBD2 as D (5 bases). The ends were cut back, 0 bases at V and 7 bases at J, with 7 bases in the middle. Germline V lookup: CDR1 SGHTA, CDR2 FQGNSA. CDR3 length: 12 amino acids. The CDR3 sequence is CASSLARLEQYF. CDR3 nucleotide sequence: TGTGCCAGCAGCTTAGCACGACTAGAGCAGTACTTC.

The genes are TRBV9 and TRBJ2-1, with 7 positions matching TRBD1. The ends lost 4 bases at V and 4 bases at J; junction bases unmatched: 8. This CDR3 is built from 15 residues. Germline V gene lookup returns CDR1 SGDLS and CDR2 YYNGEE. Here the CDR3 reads CASSRDSKLYNEQFF. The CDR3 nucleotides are TGTGCCAGCAGCCGGGACAGTAAGTTATACAATGAGCAGTTCTTC.

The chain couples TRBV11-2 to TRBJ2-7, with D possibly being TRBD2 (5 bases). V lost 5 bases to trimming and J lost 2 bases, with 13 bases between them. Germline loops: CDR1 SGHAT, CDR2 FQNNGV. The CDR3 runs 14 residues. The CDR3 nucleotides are TGTGCCAGCAGCCCCGGGATAAACCCCTACGAGCAGTACTTC. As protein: CASSPGINPYEQYF.

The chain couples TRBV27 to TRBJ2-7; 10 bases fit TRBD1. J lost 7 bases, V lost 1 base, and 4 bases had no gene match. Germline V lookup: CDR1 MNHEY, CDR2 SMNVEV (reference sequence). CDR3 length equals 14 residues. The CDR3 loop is CASSLLGQGEEQYF. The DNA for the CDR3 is TGTGCCAGCAGTTTATTAGGACAGGGGGAAGAGCAGTACTTC.

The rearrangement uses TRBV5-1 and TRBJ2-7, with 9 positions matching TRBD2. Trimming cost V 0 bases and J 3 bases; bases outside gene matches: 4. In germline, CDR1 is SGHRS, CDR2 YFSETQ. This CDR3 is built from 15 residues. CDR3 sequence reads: CASSLVSGRNYEQYF. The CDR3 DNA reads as TGCGCCAGCAGCTTGGTTAGCGGGAGAAACTACGAGCAGTACTTC.

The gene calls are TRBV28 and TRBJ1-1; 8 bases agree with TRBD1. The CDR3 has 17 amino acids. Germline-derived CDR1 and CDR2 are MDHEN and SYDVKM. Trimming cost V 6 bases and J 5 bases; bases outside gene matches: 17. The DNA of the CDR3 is TGTGCCAGCAGCCACCGTCCTAAAACAGGGGGATCAACTGAAGCTTTCTTT. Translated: CASSHRPKTGGSTEAFF.

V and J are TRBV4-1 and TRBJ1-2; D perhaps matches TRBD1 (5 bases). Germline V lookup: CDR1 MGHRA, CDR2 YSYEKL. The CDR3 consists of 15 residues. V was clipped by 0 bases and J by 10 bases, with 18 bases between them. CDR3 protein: CASSQDPAGPGDYTF. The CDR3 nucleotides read TGCGCCAGCAGCCAAGACCCAGCAGGACCGGGGGACTACACCTTC.

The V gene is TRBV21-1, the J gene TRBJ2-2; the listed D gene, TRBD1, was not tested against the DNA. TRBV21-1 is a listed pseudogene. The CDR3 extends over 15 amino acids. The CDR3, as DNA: TGTGCCAGCAGCAAAGTTGGCCATTACACCGGGGAGCTGTTTTTT. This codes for CASSKVGHYTGELFF.